Below, 15 T cell receptor beta chains from the same sample are listed, as sequenced in a study of blood T cell repertoires in COVID-19. Libraries were prepared by immunoSEQ multiplex PCR; TCRdb keeps only in-frame clonotypes and omits some of them. There are more than 150,000 clones in the sample; roughly four fifths occur only once, and roughly 12% lies in the top ten. Specimen: peripheral blood. These receptors were taken from a woman aged 80 or over with COVID-19, enrolled during active disease.

The gene calls are TRBV7-9 and TRBJ1-2, with TRBD1 matching over 8 bases. The germline V gene has CDR1 SEHNR and CDR2 FQNEAQ (reference sequence). The CDR3 is made up of 15 amino acids. Trimming removed 6 bases from V and 0 bases from J; junction bases left unmatched: 6. CDR3 nucleotide sequence: TGTGCCAGCAGTCAAGGGACAGGCACTAACTATGGCTACACCTTC. This codes for CASSQGTGTNYGYTF.

CDR3 loop: CATSDGTGVQPQHF. The CDR3 DNA sequence: TGTGCCACCAGTGATGGGACAGGGGTTCAGCCCCAGCATTTT. V gene TRBV24-1 combines with J gene TRBJ1-5, with 10 nucleotides matching TRBD1. The CDR3 is made up of 14 amino acids. CDR1 and CDR2 (germline): KGHDR, SFDVKD. With 3 bases clipped from V and 6 bases from J, the junction kept 1 base outside the gene matches.

This sequence joins TRBV5-6 and TRBJ1-5; tentative D call: TRBD1 (5 bases). Germline V CDR1 and CDR2: SGHDT, YYEEEE. The length of the CDR3 is 16 residues. V dropped 6 bases and J dropped 0 bases, with 16 bases sitting between them. The CDR3 is CASTSLGGYSNQPQHF. CDR3 nucleotide sequence: TGTGCCAGCACCTCCCTTGGGGGGTATAGCAATCAGCCCCAGCATTTT.

V is TRBV10-1 and J is TRBJ1-4, with 7 bases aligning to TRBD1. V lost 6 bases, J lost 4 bases, and 11 bases stayed unmatched. The CDR3 length is 16 residues. Per germline, CDR1 WNHNN and CDR2 SYGVQD (reference sequence). The CDR3 reads CASRPGQWPNNEKLFF. The CDR3 bases are TGCGCCAGCAGGCCGGGACAGTGGCCCAATAATGAAAAACTGTTTTTT.

V usage is TRBV5-1 and J usage is TRBJ2-7; no reliable D call. The germline V gene encodes CDR1 SGHRS and CDR2 YFSETQ. V gave up 2 bases and J gave up 2 bases, with 5 bases separating them. This CDR3 is 12 amino acids long. The chain's CDR3 is CASSFTAYEQYF. The DNA of the CDR3 is TGCGCCAGCAGCTTTACGGCCTACGAGCAGTACTTC.

This clone is a singleton in its sample. The J gene is TRBJ2-3, the V gene TRBV9; a possible D gene is TRBD2 (7 bases). V dropped 3 bases and J dropped 7 bases, with 18 bases sitting between them. CDR3 length: 15 residues. Germline lookup yields CDR1 SGDLS and CDR2 YYNGEE. This CDR3 is CASSGTGGRYNTQYF. The CDR3 DNA reads as TGTGCCAGCAGCGGAACGGGGGGCCGGTATAATACGCAGTATTTT. The full variable domain, rest sourced from reference TRBV9 and TRBJ2-3, is DSGVTQTPKHLITATGQRVTLRCSPRSGDLSVYWYQQSLDQGLQFLIQYYNGEERAKGNILERFSAQQFPDLHSELNLSSLELGDSALYFCASSGTGGRYNTQYFGPGTRLTVL.

As DNA, the CDR3 is TGTGCCAGCAGCTTGTGGGCCGTTAGCGGCCGCCGTAAGGGGCAGTACTTC. Translating it yields CASSLWAVSGRRKGQYF. The chain has TRBV5-4 and TRBJ2-7; maybe TRBD2 (6 bases). The V end was cut by 1 base, the J end by 9 bases, with 26 bases between. Germline V gives CDR1 SGHNT, CDR2 YYREEE (reference sequence). This CDR3 comprises 17 residues.

The chain uses TRBV7-3 and TRBJ1-1; tentatively, D is TRBD1 (5 bases). Trimming took 4 bases from V and 4 from J, leaving 10 bases between them. Per germline, CDR1 SGHTA and CDR2 FQGTGA. This CDR3 contains 13 residues. The CDR3 DNA reads as TGTGCCAGCAGCTCGGGACTGCTCACTGAAGCTTTCTTT. This encodes CASSSGLLTEAFF. Looking up the rest from reference TRBV7-3 and TRBJ1-1 gives the full variable domain: GAGVSQTPSNKVTEKGKYVELRCDPISGHTALYWYRQSLGQGPEFLIYFQGTGAADDSGLPNDRFFAVRPEGSVSTLKIQRTERGDSAVYLCASSSGLLTEAFFGQGTRLTVV.

The chain combines TRBV5-1 with TRBJ2-1; 8 bases align to TRBD1. The CDR3 runs to 14 residues. V shed 4 bases and J 10 bases; nucleotides not matched to a gene: 10. Germline V gene data show CDR1 as SGHRS and CDR2 as YFSETQ. The CDR3 protein is CASSPADRGREQFF. CDR3 coding DNA: TGCGCCAGCAGCCCCGCCGACAGGGGTCGGGAGCAGTTCTTC. Supplemented by reference TRBV5-1 and TRBJ2-1, the full variable domain reads KAGVTQTPRYLIKTRGQQVTLSCSPISGHRSVSWYQQTPGQGLQFLFEYFSETQRNKGNFPGRFSGRQFSNSRSEMNVSTLELGDSALYLCASSPADRGREQFFGPGTRLTVL.

CDR3 loop: CASSVGSVSEQYF. For the CDR3, the DNA is TGTGCCAGCAGCGTAGGGTCGGTCTCCGAGCAGTACTTC. The rearrangement links TRBV9 to TRBJ2-7; D is uncertain. The CDR3 spans 13 residues. Per germline, CDR1 SGDLS and CDR2 YYNGEE. Trimming pared 0 bases from V and 6 bases from J, leaving 10 bases between.

The chain employs TRBV5-6 and TRBJ2-1; TRBD1 aligns across 11 bases. From germline, CDR1 is SGHDT and CDR2 YYEEEE. The CDR3 consists of 16 residues. V lost 4 bases to trimming and J lost 1 base; unmatched junction nucleotides: 4. The CDR3 here is CASSRDRGGSYNEQFF. CDR3 coding DNA: TGTGCCAGCAGCCGGGACAGGGGGGGATCCTACAATGAGCAGTTCTTC.

This chain uses TRBV19 with TRBJ1-1, with TRBD1 matching over 9 bases. CDR1 LNHDA and CDR2 SQIVND come from the germline V gene (reference sequence). J was trimmed by 6 bases and V by 10 bases; bases with no gene match: 9. This CDR3 comprises 13 residues. The CDR3 loop reads CATWDRVLSEAFF. The CDR3, as DNA: TGTGCCACCTGGGACAGGGTATTGTCTGAAGCTTTCTTT.

The gene calls are TRBV5-4 and TRBJ2-1; the D gene is possibly TRBD2 (6 bases). CDR3 length equals 15 residues. The V end lost 5 bases, the J end lost 1 base, and 13 bases lay between the germline ends. Germline assignment: CDR1 SGHNT and CDR2 YYREEE (reference sequence). The CDR3 loop reads CASSLHAGSYNEQFF. The CDR3 DNA reads TGTGCCAGCAGTTTACACGCGGGGTCCTACAATGAGCAGTTCTTC.

This clone occurred many times. This chain links TRBV6-1 with TRBJ2-1; D is possibly TRBD2 (6 bases). The V and J ends lost 2 bases and 8 bases respectively, with 25 bases between them. The germline V gene encodes CDR1 MNHNS and CDR2 SASEGT. This CDR3 contains 18 residues. This CDR3 reads CASSEFSIFFSGPHEQFF. CDR3 in DNA: TGTGCCAGCAGTGAATTCTCGATCTTCTTCAGCGGGCCGCATGAGCAGTTCTTC.

This clone was seen a single time. The chain joins TRBV6-5 to TRBJ2-3; D not resolved. CDR3 length: 12 amino acids. V dropped 11 bases and J dropped 5 bases, with 14 bases sitting between them. Germline CDR1 and CDR2: MNHEY and SVGAGI. CDR3: CAGLGERDTQYF. CDR3 nucleotides: TGTGCCGGTTTAGGTGAGCGAGATACGCAGTATTTT.